Below, 31 T cell receptor beta chains from the same sample are listed, as sequenced in a study of regulatory T cells in long-lasting Graves disease. Building the TCR beta libraries relied on iRepertoire HTBI primers, and CDR3 regions underwent Arm-PCR. MiXCR was run by TCRdb on the multiplex PCR reads, yielding one entry per CDR3 protein. This table holds 350,000 to 550,000 distinct CDR3 sequences, just under 15% found once. Time point meaning: newly diagnosed GD, antithyroid drugs for less than 3 months. PBMC-derived RNA was used for the TCR library. A further study also used this sample, focusing on T cells in Graves' hyperthyroidism and ophthalmopathy.

The source was peripheral blood mononuclear cells (PBMCs), collected at new diagnosis, from a patient treated with antithyroid drugs. Receptor source: a woman aged 25 to 39 with Graves disease.

There are many counts of this clonotype. The rearrangement links TRBV2 to TRBJ1-1; the match to TRBD1 covers 7 bases. CDR1 SNHLY and CDR2 FYNNEI come from the germline V gene. Trimming took 8 bases from V and 4 from J; bases not matched to a gene: 16. CDR3 length equals 16 residues. The CDR3: CASLTKGNRGGTEAFF. The CDR3 DNA reads as TGTGCCAGCCTCACGAAGGGGAACAGGGGAGGCACTGAAGCTTTCTTT.

Worth noting for this clonotype: With only one base between it and a far larger clone, this is likely a read error. The chain combines TRBV27 with TRBJ1-5, with 9 bases matching TRBD1. The germline CDR1 and CDR2 sequences are MNHEY and SMNVEV (reference sequence). The CDR3 sequence is 14 residues long. The V gene end was trimmed by 4 bases and the J gene end by 7 bases; junction bases not matched to a gene: 5. This CDR3 is CASSYGTGKQPQHF. The CDR3 nucleotides are TGTGCCAGCAGTTACGGGACAGGGAAACAGCCCCAGCATTTT.

This clonotype has more than one count but fewer than ten. V is TRBV24-1 and J is TRBJ2-2; the match to TRBD1 covers 7 bases. CDR3 length: 14 residues. The V segment lost 12 bases and the J segment 0 bases; nucleotides outside the gene matches: 6. Germline loops: CDR1 KGHDR, CDR2 SFDVKD. CDR3 loop: CAARQGTNTGELFF. DNA of the CDR3: TGTGCCGCGCGACAGGGAACGAACACCGGGGAGCTGTTTTTT.

There are many counts of this clonotype. The chain combines TRBV18 with TRBJ2-7; maybe TRBD1 (6 bases). The CDR3 is 16 amino acids. Germline V gene sequence: CDR1 KGHSH, CDR2 LQKENI. The V end lost 4 bases, the J end lost 0 bases, and 16 bases lay between the germline ends. The CDR3 reads CASSRKGTTISYEQYF. CDR3 nucleotides: TGTGCCAGCTCACGAAAAGGGACAACCATCTCCTACGAGCAGTACTTC.

This clonotype was detected ten times or more. The rearrangement joins TRBV5-6 to TRBJ2-5; D is undetermined. V gave up 0 bases and J gave up 0 bases, with 6 bases separating them. Germline CDR1 is SGHDT and CDR2 is YYEEEE. The CDR3 has 14 residues. Here the CDR3 DNA reads TGTGCCAGCAGCTTGGATGTTAACCAAGAGACCCAGTACTTC. It encodes CASSLDVNQETQYF.

There are a few counts of this clonotype. The chain is built from TRBV6-1 and TRBJ2-1; D is uncertain. The germline CDR1 and CDR2 sequences are MNHNS and SASEGT. V shed 6 bases and J shed 0 bases, with 15 bases lying between them. The CDR3 is made up of 16 amino acids. CDR3 in DNA: TGTGCCAGCAGAACTCGCCCCGTAGGCTCCTACAATGAGCAGTTCTTC. The encoded protein is CASRTRPVGSYNEQFF.

To note about this clonotype: This may come from a read error, since a much larger clone is one base off. DNA for the CDR3: TGCGCCAGCAGCGAGGGACTAGTCGACGAGCAGTACTTC. Its protein is CASSEGLVDEQYF. The rearrangement links TRBV5-1 to TRBJ2-7; 8 nucleotides line up with TRBD2. Germline V gene lookup returns CDR1 SGHRS and CDR2 YFSETQ. CDR3 size: 13 residues. The trim removed 4 bases at V and 5 bases at J, leaving 5 bases unmatched.

In its sample, this clonotype was seen many times. The chain couples TRBV12-3 or TRBV12-4 to TRBJ2-3, with D maybe TRBD1 (6 bases). V lost 6 bases and J lost 2, with 15 bases in between. This CDR3 spans 15 amino acids. The CDR3 region has the DNA TGTGCCAGCAGCCGCCCGGGACACGCCACAGATACGCAGTATTTT. It is translated as CASSRPGHATDTQYF.

This clonotype has a count of ten or more. This chain connects TRBV3-1 to TRBJ2-3, with TRBD2 matching 8 bases. Germline values: CDR1 LGHDT, CDR2 YNNKEL (reference sequence). The CDR3 totals 17 residues. V lost 4 bases, J lost 2 bases, and 11 bases stayed unmatched. This CDR3 is CASSPYVGGGLTDTQYF. The CDR3, as DNA: TGTGCCAGCAGCCCCTACGTAGGCGGGGGGCTCACAGATACGCAGTATTTT.

This clonotype has ten or more counts. This sequence joins TRBV5-1 and TRBJ1-2; weak D call: TRBD1 (5 bases). CDR3 length: 16 amino acids. V was clipped by 4 bases and J by 3 bases, with 19 bases between them. Germline V gene data show CDR1 as SGHRS and CDR2 as YFSETQ. In nucleotides, the CDR3 is TGCGCCAGCAGCCCGCGGGACTCCCGGCGGGACTATGGCTACACCTTC. This sequence encodes CASSPRDSRRDYGYTF.

The table lists this clonotype with many counts. The rearrangement uses TRBV7-3 and TRBJ2-2; the D gene could be TRBD1 or TRBD2 (5 bases each). CDR3 size: 16 residues. Germline loops: CDR1 SGHTA, CDR2 FQGTGA. Trimming took off 3 bases at V and 2 bases at J, with 13 bases between the two ends. CDR3 sequence reads: CASSFSGTRNTGELFF. DNA of the CDR3: TGTGCCAGCAGCTTCTCTGGGACGAGAAACACCGGGGAGCTGTTTTTT.

This clonotype was observed many times. The rearrangement uses TRBV12-3 or TRBV12-4 and TRBJ2-5; 8 nucleotides line up with TRBD1. The junction had 10 bases not matched to a gene; V was cut back by 5 bases and J by 5 bases. The CDR3 has 15 residues. The CDR3 here is CASSPDRGGRETQYF. The CDR3 coding sequence is TGTGCCAGCAGTCCCGACAGGGGTGGGCGCGAGACCCAGTACTTC.

This clonotype was counted many times. This rearrangement joins TRBV20-1 to TRBJ2-2; TRBD2 agrees at 7 bases. The V gene's germline CDR1 is DFQATT and CDR2 SNEGSKA (reference sequence). This CDR3 is 17 amino acids long. J lost 0 bases, V lost 4 bases, and 11 bases had no gene match. The CDR3 DNA is TGCAGTGCTAATACCTTTGGGGGGAGGGCGAACACCGGGGAGCTGTTTTTT. Translation gives CSANTFGGRANTGELFF.

This clonotype was seen many times. The junction differs from germline at one of its ends, possibly a read error. This chain uses TRBV5-1 with TRBJ2-1; TRBD1 might be the D (6 bases). The CDR3 has 12 amino acids. Germline V gene lookup returns CDR1 SGHRS and CDR2 YFSETQ. The CDR3 region has the DNA TGTGCCAGCAGCTTGACAGGAAATGAGCAGTTCTTC. Its translation is CASSLTGNEQFF.

With regard to this clonotype: With only one base between it and a far larger clone, this is likely a read error. V is TRBV2 and J is TRBJ1-1; 9 nucleotides agree with TRBD1. Germline V gene sequence: CDR1 SNHLY, CDR2 FYNNEI. CDR3 size: 15 residues. V dropped 7 bases and J dropped 3; count of bases not matched to a gene: 9. Written as DNA, the CDR3 is TGTGCCAGCACTACAGGGGGCACATTAGACACTGAAGCTTTCTTT. Residues: CASTTGGTLDTEAFF.

This clonotype was detected many times. This chain joins TRBV6-5 and TRBJ1-2; the match to TRBD1 covers 8 bases. There are 14 residues in the CDR3. Germline assignment: CDR1 MNHEY and CDR2 SVGAGI. J was trimmed by 5 bases and V by 0 bases; bases with no gene match: 2. The CDR3 bases are TGTGCCAGCAGTTACTCGACAGGGGAATATGGCTACACCTTC. Its translation: CASSYSTGEYGYTF.

This clonotype was observed a few times. V usage is TRBV9 and J usage is TRBJ2-1, with TRBD1 matching over 8 bases. The CDR3 runs 14 residues. Unmatched junction bases numbered 9, after V lost 6 bases and J lost 7 bases. Germline lookup yields CDR1 SGDLS and CDR2 YYNGEE. DNA for the CDR3: TGTGCCAGCACCAAAGGGACAGGTGGGAATGAGCAGTTCTTC. Protein: CASTKGTGGNEQFF.

This clonotype appeared many times. The chain has TRBV28 and TRBJ2-7; 7 bases match TRBD2. The ends lost 3 bases at V and 6 bases at J; junction bases unmatched: 8. This CDR3 region has 14 residues. The germline gives CDR1 MDHEN, CDR2 SYDVKM. The CDR3 DNA reads TGTGCCAGCAGTTTCCTGGCGGGAGTGCGCGAGCAGTACTTC. Translated, it gives CASSFLAGVREQYF.

At least ten counts were recorded for this clonotype. DNA of the CDR3: TGTGCCAGCAGTTTCCCCGGACAGGGGGAGGGTCAGCCCCAGCATTTT. Translating gives CASSFPGQGEGQPQHF. This sequence joins TRBV28 and TRBJ1-5; 10 positions match TRBD1. The CDR3 length is 16 residues. J gave up 6 bases and V 3 bases, and 8 bases lay outside the gene matches. Germline CDR1 MDHEN, CDR2 SYDVKM.

V gene TRBV7-2 combines with J gene TRBJ1-4, with 7 nucleotides matching TRBD1. This CDR3 is 14 amino acids long. V gave up 1 base and J gave up 7 bases; unmatched junction bases: 3. Per the germline V gene, CDR1 is SGHTA and CDR2 is FQGNSA. This CDR3 reads CASSLDRGREKLFF. CDR3 coding DNA: TGTGCCAGCAGCTTAGACAGGGGACGTGAAAAACTGTTTTTT.

The J gene is TRBJ2-4, the V gene TRBV4-1, with 9 nucleotides matching TRBD2. V shed 2 bases and J 6 bases; nucleotides not matched to a gene: 8. The CDR3 spans 16 residues. CDR1 and CDR2 (germline): MGHRA, YSYEKL. The CDR3 bases are TGCGCCAGCAGCCAACCAGTAGCGGGAGAGGGAAACATTCAGTACTTC. Its translation: CASSQPVAGEGNIQYF.

This clonotype was seen only a few times. This chain uses TRBV19 with TRBJ1-1, with no clear D. CDR3 size: 15 residues. Germline CDR1 is LNHDA and CDR2 is SQIVND (reference sequence). The V end lost 6 bases, the J end lost 4 bases, and 18 bases lay between the germline ends. The DNA for the CDR3 is TGTGCCAGTAGGGAACGGACCGGGGTAGGCACTGAAGCTTTCTTT. Encoded protein: CASRERTGVGTEAFF.

This clonotype appeared many times. This chain connects TRBV28 to TRBJ2-7, with D perhaps TRBD2 (6 bases). The CDR3 extends over 15 amino acids. The V gene's germline CDR1 is MDHEN and CDR2 SYDVKM. Between the trimmed V and J ends, which lost 3 bases and 5 bases, there was a span of 17 bases. DNA for the CDR3: TGTGCCAGCAGTTTGGTGGCAGCCGGGAGAAACGAGCAGTACTTC. Translated: CASSLVAAGRNEQYF.

This clonotype came up many times. The V gene is TRBV20-1, the J gene TRBJ2-3, with a weak D call TRBD2 (5 bases). Per germline, CDR1 DFQATT and CDR2 SNEGSKA (reference sequence). Trimming cost V 7 bases and J 4 bases, with 15 bases left between them. This CDR3 spans 13 amino acids. The CDR3 region is CSGTDERADTQYF. The CDR3 coding sequence is TGCAGTGGAACGGACGAGAGGGCAGATACGCAGTATTTT.

The chain joins TRBV12-3 or TRBV12-4 to TRBJ2-1, with a weak D call TRBD2 (5 bases). This CDR3 has 12 amino acids. V shed 8 bases and J shed 9 bases, with 14 bases lying between them. CDR3 sequence: CASASIRGEQFF. In DNA, the CDR3 is TGTGCCAGCGCCAGTATCCGGGGTGAGCAGTTCTTC.

J is TRBJ1-1 and V is TRBV30; D possibly corresponds to TRBD1 (6 bases). This CDR3 contains 14 residues. The germline V and J ends were trimmed by 4 bases and 1 base, with 13 bases remaining between them. Germline V gives CDR1 GTSNPN, CDR2 SVGIG (reference sequence). CDR3 amino acids: CAWTDSGTNTEAFF. The CDR3 bases are TGTGCCTGGACGGACAGTGGGACGAACACTGAAGCTTTCTTT.

This clonotype turned up a few times. The chain is built from TRBV27 and TRBJ2-1, with TRBD2 matching over 9 bases. Germline loops: CDR1 MNHEY, CDR2 SMNVEV (reference sequence). The CDR3 contains 18 residues. J gave up 8 bases and V 11 bases, and 25 bases lay outside the gene matches. This CDR3 reads CAAKSGVAGGRAVYEQFF. Written as DNA, the CDR3 is TGTGCCGCCAAATCTGGGGTCGCGGGCGGGAGGGCCGTCTATGAGCAGTTCTTC.

This clonotype was counted many times. V and J are TRBV12-3 or TRBV12-4 and TRBJ1-5; weak D call: TRBD1 (6 bases). The length of the CDR3 is 15 residues. Trimming removed 5 bases at V and 6 bases at J, with 17 bases between. The CDR3 DNA follows: TGTGCCAGCAGTGATTTTGAGGACAGAACTCAGCCCCAGCATTTT. This codes for CASSDFEDRTQPQHF.

This clonotype occurred many times. The rearrangement uses TRBV12-3 or TRBV12-4 and TRBJ2-7, with no clear D. Trimming left V 7 bases short and J 3 bases short, with 16 bases between. The CDR3 extends over 14 amino acids. CDR3 loop: CASTPGEASYEQYF. In DNA form, the CDR3 reads TGTGCCAGCACCCCCGGTGAGGCCAGCTACGAGCAGTACTTC.

V is TRBV19 and J is TRBJ1-2; TRBD1 aligns across 7 bases. The germline V gene encodes CDR1 LNHDA and CDR2 SQIVND (reference sequence). CDR3 length: 16 residues. V lost 0 bases and J lost 4; bases outside the gene matches: 8. CDR3 region: CASSIEPDREVYGYTF. In DNA, the CDR3 is TGTGCCAGTAGTATAGAGCCAGACAGGGAGGTCTATGGCTACACCTTC. The full variable domain, its missing parts supplied by reference TRBV19 and TRBJ1-2, is DGGITQSPKYLFRKEGQNVTLSCEQNLNHDAMYWYRQDPGQGLRLIYYSQIVNDFQKGDIAEGYSVSREKKESFPLTVTSAQKNPTAFYLCASSIEPDREVYGYTFGSGTRLTVV.

The CDR3 DNA sequence: TGTGCCACCAGTGATACCCGGGAGTGGGGACAAGAGACCCAGTACTTC. Its translation: CATSDTREWGQETQYF. The rearrangement links TRBV24-1 to TRBJ2-5; tentative D call: TRBD2 (6 bases). Germline V lookup: CDR1 KGHDR, CDR2 SFDVKD. The CDR3 extends over 16 amino acids. The V end was cut by 3 bases, the J end by 2 bases, with 15 bases between.